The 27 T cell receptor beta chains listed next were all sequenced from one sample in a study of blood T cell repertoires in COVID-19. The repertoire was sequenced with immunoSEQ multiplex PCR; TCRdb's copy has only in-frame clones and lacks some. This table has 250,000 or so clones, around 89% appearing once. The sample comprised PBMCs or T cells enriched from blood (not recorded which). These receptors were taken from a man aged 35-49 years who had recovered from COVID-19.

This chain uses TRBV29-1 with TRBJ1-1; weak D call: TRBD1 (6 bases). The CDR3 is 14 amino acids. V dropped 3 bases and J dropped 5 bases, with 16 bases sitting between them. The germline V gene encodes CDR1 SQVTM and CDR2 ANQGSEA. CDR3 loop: CSVERSSRGTEAFF. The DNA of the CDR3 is TGCAGCGTTGAGAGATCCTCCAGGGGAACTGAAGCTTTCTTT.

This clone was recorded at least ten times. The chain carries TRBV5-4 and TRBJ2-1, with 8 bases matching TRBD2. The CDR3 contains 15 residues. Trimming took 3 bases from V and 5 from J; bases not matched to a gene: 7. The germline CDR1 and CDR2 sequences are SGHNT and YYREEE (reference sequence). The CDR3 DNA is TGTGCCAGCAGCTCTCGAGCGGGGGTGCACAATGAGCAGTTCTTC. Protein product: CASSSRAGVHNEQFF.

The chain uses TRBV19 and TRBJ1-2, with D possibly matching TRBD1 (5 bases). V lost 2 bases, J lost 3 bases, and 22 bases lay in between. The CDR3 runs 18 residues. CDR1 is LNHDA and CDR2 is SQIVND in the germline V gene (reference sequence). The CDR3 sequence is CASSIFRGRVTSDYGYTF. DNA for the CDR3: TGTGCCAGTAGTATATTTCGAGGCAGGGTAACTTCGGACTATGGCTACACCTTC.

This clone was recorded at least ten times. Here the CDR3 DNA reads TGTGCCAGTAGTGACCCGACAGGTACTGAGCAGTTCTTC. Its translation is CASSDPTGTEQFF. The J gene is TRBJ2-1, the V gene TRBV19; possible D gene TRBD1, 6 bases. Between the trimmed V and J ends, which lost 5 bases and 9 bases, there was a span of 14 bases. CDR3 length: 13 residues. Germline V gene data show CDR1 as LNHDA and CDR2 as SQIVND (reference sequence).

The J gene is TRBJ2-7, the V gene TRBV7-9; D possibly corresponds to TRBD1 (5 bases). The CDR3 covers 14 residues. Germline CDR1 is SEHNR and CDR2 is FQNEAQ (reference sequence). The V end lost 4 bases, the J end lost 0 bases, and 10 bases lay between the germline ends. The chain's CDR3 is CASSSTAVSYEQYF. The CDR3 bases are TGTGCCAGCAGCTCGACAGCAGTCTCCTACGAGCAGTACTTC.

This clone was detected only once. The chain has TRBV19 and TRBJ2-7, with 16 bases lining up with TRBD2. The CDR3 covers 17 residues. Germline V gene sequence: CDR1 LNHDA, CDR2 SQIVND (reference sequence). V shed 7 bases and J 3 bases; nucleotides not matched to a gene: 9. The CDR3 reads CASTSGTSGREIYEQYF. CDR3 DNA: TGTGCCAGTACGAGTGGGACTAGCGGGAGGGAAATCTACGAGCAGTACTTC.

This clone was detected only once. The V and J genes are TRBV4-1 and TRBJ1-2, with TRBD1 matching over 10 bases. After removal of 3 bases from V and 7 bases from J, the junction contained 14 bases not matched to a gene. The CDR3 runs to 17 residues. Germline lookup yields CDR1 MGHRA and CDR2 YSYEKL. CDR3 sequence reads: CASSHQNRDRGSSGYTF. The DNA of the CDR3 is TGCGCCAGCAGCCACCAAAACCGGGACAGGGGCTCTAGTGGCTACACCTTC.

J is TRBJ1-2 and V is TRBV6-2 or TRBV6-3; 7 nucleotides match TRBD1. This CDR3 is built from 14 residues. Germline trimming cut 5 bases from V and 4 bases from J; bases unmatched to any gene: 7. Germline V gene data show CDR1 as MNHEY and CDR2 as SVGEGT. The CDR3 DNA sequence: TGTGCCAGCAGTACTCGACAGGGCGGCTATGGCTACACCTTC. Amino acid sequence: CASSTRQGGYGYTF.

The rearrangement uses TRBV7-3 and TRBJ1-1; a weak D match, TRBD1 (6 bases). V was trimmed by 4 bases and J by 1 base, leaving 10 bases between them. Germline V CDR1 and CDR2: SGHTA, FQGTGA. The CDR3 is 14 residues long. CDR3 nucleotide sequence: TGTGCCAGCAGCTCGCAGACAGGGAACACTGAAGCTTTCTTT. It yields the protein CASSSQTGNTEAFF.

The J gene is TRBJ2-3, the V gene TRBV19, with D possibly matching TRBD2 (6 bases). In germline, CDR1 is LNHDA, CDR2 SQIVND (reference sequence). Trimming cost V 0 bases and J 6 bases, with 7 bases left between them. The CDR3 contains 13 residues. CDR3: CASSIDRGDTQYF. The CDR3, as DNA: TGTGCCAGTAGTATAGATCGGGGGGATACGCAGTATTTT.

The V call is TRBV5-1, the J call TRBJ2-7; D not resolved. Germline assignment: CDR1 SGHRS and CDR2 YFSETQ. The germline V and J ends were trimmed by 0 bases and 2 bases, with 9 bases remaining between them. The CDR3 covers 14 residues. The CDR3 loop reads CASSLAQFTYEQYF. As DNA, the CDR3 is TGCGCCAGCAGCTTGGCACAGTTTACCTACGAGCAGTACTTC.

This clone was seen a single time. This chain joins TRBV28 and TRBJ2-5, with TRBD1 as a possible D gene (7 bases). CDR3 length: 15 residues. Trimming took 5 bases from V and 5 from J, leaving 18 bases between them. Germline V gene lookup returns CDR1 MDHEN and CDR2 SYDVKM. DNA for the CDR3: TGTGCCAGCAGTAGCGTCGGAGGGGGCGCCGAGACCCAGTACTTC. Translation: CASSSVGGGAETQYF.

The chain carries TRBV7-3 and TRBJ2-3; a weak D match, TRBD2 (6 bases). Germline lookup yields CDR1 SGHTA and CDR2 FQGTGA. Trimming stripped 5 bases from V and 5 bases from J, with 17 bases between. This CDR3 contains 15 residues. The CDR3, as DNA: TGTGCCAGCAGCCCAGATCGGATGGAGGGAGATACGCAGTATTTT. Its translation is CASSPDRMEGDTQYF.

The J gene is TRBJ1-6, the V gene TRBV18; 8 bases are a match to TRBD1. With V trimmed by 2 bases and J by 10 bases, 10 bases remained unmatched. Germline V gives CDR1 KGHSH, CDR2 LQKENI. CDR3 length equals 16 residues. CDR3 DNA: TGTGCCAGCTCACCAACTAGGACAGGGCAGGAATCACCCCTCCACTTT. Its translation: CASSPTRTGQESPLHF.

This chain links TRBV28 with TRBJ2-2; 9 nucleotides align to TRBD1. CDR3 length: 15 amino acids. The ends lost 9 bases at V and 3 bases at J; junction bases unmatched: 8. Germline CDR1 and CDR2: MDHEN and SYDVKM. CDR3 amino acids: CASFYRGRYTGELFF. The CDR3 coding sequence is TGTGCCAGTTTTTACAGGGGGCGATACACCGGGGAGCTGTTTTTT.

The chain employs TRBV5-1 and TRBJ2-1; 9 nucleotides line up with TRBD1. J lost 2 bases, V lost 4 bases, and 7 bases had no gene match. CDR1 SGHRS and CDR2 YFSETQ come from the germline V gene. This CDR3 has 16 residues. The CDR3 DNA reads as TGCGCCAGCAGCGAGGACAGGACAGGGGCCTACAATGAGCAGTTCTTC. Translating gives CASSEDRTGAYNEQFF.

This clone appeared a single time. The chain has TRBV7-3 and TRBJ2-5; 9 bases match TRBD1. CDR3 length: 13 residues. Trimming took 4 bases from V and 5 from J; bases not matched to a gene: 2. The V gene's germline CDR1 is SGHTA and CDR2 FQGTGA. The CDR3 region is CASSWDRDETQYF. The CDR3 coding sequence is TGTGCCAGCAGCTGGGACAGGGACGAGACCCAGTACTTC.

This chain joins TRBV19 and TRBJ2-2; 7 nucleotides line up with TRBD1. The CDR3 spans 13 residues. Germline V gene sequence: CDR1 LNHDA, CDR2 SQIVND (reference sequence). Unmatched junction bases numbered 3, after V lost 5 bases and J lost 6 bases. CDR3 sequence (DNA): TGTGCCAGTAGTCGACAGGGACCCGGGGAGCTGTTTTTT. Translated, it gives CASSRQGPGELFF.

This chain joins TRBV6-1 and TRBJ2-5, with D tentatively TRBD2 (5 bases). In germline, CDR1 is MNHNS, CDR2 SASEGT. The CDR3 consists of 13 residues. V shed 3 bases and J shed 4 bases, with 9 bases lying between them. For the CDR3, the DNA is TGTGCCAGCAGTGATACTAGGGTAGAGACCCAGTACTTC. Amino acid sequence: CASSDTRVETQYF.

CDR3 sequence (DNA): TGTGCCAGTAGTACCGACAGGGGGTTTCCCGGGGAGCTGTTTTTT. Residues: CASSTDRGFPGELFF. J is TRBJ2-2 and V is TRBV19; 9 nucleotides match TRBD1. The CDR3 contains 15 residues. Germline-derived CDR1 and CDR2 are LNHDA and SQIVND (reference sequence). V was pared by 4 bases and J by 6 bases, with 6 bases of the junction left unmatched.

The CDR3 region has the DNA TGCGCCAGCAGCCACCGACAGGGATACACCGGGGAGCTGTTTTTT. It specifies CASSHRQGYTGELFF. The V call is TRBV4-1, the J call TRBJ2-2, with TRBD1 matching over 7 bases. CDR1 and CDR2 (germline): MGHRA, YSYEKL. This CDR3 is built from 15 residues. With 3 bases clipped from V and 3 bases from J, the junction kept 4 bases outside the gene matches.

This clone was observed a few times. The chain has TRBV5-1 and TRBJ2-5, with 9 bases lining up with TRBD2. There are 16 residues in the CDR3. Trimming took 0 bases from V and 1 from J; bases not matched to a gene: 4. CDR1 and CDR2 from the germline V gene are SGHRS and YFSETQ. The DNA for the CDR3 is TGCGCCAGCAGCTTGGCTCCTAGCGGGGCCCAAGAGACCCAGTACTTC. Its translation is CASSLAPSGAQETQYF.

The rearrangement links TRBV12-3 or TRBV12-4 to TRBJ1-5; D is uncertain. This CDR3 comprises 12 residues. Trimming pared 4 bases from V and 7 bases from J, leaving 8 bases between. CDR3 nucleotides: TGTGCCAGCAGTTCGGCGGTACAGCCCCAGCATTTT. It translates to CASSSAVQPQHF.

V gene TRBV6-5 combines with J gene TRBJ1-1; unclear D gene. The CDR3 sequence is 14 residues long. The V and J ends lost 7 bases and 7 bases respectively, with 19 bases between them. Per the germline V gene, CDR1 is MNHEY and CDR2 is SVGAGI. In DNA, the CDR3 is TGTGCCAGCATTCTCCCTTGGGCCTCGCTTGAAGCTTTCTTT. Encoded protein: CASILPWASLEAFF.

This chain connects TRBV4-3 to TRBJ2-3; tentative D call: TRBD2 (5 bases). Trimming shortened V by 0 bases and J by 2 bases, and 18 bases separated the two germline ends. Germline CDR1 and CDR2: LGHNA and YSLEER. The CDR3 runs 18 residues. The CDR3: CASSQEPPLAGHTDTQYF. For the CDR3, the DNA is TGCGCCAGCAGCCAAGAGCCCCCCCTCGCGGGCCACACAGATACGCAGTATTTT.

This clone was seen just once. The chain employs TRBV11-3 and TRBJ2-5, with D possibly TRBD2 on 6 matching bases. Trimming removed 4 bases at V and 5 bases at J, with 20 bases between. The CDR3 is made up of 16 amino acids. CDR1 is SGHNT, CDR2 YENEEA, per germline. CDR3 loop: CASSSGGTIIRETQYF. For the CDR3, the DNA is TGTGCCAGCAGCTCAGGCGGGACCATAATCAGGGAGACCCAGTACTTC.

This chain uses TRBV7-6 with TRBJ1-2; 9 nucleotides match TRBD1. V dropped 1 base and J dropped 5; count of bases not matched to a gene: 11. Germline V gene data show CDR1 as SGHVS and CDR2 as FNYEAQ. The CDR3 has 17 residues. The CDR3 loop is CASSLVAGTGSSYGYTF. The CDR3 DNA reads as TGTGCCAGCAGCTTAGTCGCCGGGACAGGGTCTAGTTATGGCTACACCTTC. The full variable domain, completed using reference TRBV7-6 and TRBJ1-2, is GAGVSQSPRYKVTKRGQDVALRCDPISGHVSLYWYRQALGQGPEFLTYFNYEAQQDKSGLPNDRFSAERPEGSISTLTIQRTEQRDSAMYRCASSLVAGTGSSYGYTFGSGTRLTVV.